This entry features one T cell receptor beta chain sequence. Its target is unknown. Libraries were prepared by immunoSEQ multiplex PCR; TCRdb keeps only in-frame clonotypes and omits some of them. This table holds more than 150,000 clones, 92% found once. The length of the CDR3 is 15 residues. Germline CDR1 and CDR2: MDHEN and SYDVKM. The ends lost 5 bases at V and 3 bases at J; junction bases unmatched: 9. These data belong to a study of T cell responses to AZD1222 COVID-19 vaccine. Study-wide results and caveats: Clonal diversity was possibly underestimated; the donors were predominantly white British and more often female. The CD4 TCRs associated with vaccination extended across spike and predominated at 160-218 and 743-854.

The starting material was peripheral blood, obtained 28 days after the second AZD1222 dose. This TCR derives from an adult who received the AZD1222 COVID-19 vaccine. The genes are TRBV28 and TRBJ2-7; 8 positions match TRBD1. The CDR3 protein is CASSLRQGMVYEQYF. As DNA, the CDR3 is TGTGCCAGCAGTCTTCGACAGGGGATGGTCTACGAGCAGTACTTC.